Below, one T cell receptor beta chain is given with its context. Trimming took off 2 bases at V and 6 bases at J, with 13 bases between the two ends. This CDR3 comprises 14 residues. From germline, CDR1 is SGHRS and CDR2 YFSETQ. This record comes from a study of T cell changes during pregnancy in multiple sclerosis. Sequencing was performed with immunoSEQ multiplex PCR; in TCRdb, only in-frame clones are kept and a portion is missing. The sample shows about 58,000 clones, about 89% of them seen only once. This TCR came from a female donor in good health, enrolled as a control in a pregnancy study. The rearrangement links TRBV5-1 to TRBJ2-3; the D gene is possibly TRBD1 (6 bases). The sample in question was CD4+ T cells from peripheral blood mononuclear cells, obtained after pregnancy. CDR3 in amino acids: CASSLSGVGDTQYF. The CDR3 region has the DNA TGCGCCAGCAGCTTATCAGGGGTTGGCGATACGCAGTATTTT.